The 10 T cell receptor beta chains presented below share a single source sample, sequenced in a study of cytomegalovirus exposure and HLA in healthy donors (dated by TCRdb to 2016 to 2017). Libraries were built with the immunoSEQ multiplex PCR assay. For the multiplex PCR, a mixture combining 60 forward primers for TCR Vbeta segments and 13 reverse primers for TCR Jbeta segments was used. The source is immuneACCESS, and TCRdb retained only in-frame sequences with V and J called. Part of the clones is not carried over; for the studies checked, unresolved V genes explain less than half of this, and the remainder is unexplained. Across this sample there are about 160,000 clones, with 79% seen only once. The ten largest clones take up 6% to 6.5% of the sample. Sequences were obtained from PBMCs. The source of these receptors is a man in his fifties or sixties in good health and CMV-seropositive.

V is TRBV29-1 and J is TRBJ1-1; D is possibly TRBD1 (5 bases). The V end was cut by 5 bases, the J end by 1 base, with 5 bases between. The germline CDR1 and CDR2 sequences are SQVTM and ANQGSEA. The CDR3 has 11 residues. CDR3 DNA: TGCAGCGTTACAGGGAACACTGAAGCTTTCTTT. Translating gives CSVTGNTEAFF. The full variable domain, its missing parts supplied by reference TRBV29-1 and TRBJ1-1, is SAVISQKPSRDICQRGTSLTIQCQVDSQVTMMFWYRQQPGQSLTLIATANQGSEATYESGFVIDKFPISRPNLTFSTLTVSNMSPEDSSIYLCSVTGNTEAFFGQGTRLTVV.

The rearrangement links TRBV5-1 to TRBJ2-2, with TRBD1 as a possible D gene (7 bases). V was shortened by 1 base and J by 4 bases, with 14 bases between the two germline ends. This CDR3 is 16 amino acids long. Germline V gene sequence: CDR1 SGHRS, CDR2 YFSETQ. CDR3 bases: TGCGCCAGCAGCTTGCAGGGGGGAGATGGCACCGGGGAGCTGTTTTTT. Protein sequence: CASSLQGGDGTGELFF.

The V and J genes are TRBV5-6 and TRBJ1-2; 12 nucleotides match TRBD1. The V and J ends lost 2 bases and 8 bases, in that order; junction bases with no gene match: 4. The germline gives CDR1 SGHDT, CDR2 YYEEEE. The CDR3 is made up of 14 amino acids. CDR3 loop: CASSFGTGGLGYTF. The CDR3 nucleotides read TGTGCCAGCAGCTTCGGGACAGGGGGCCTGGGCTACACCTTC. The variable domain in full, with the rest retrieved from reference TRBV5-6 and TRBJ1-2, is DAGVTQSPTHLIKTRGQQVTLRCSPKSGHDTVSWYQQALGQGPQFIFQYYEEEERQRGNFPDRFSGHQFPNYSSELNVNALLLGDSALYLCASSFGTGGLGYTFGSGTRLTVV.

V and J are TRBV29-1 and TRBJ2-5; tentatively, D is TRBD1 (6 bases). Germline V lookup: CDR1 SQVTM, CDR2 ANQGSEA. The CDR3 covers 11 residues. V was trimmed by 6 bases and J by 4 bases, leaving 9 bases between them. The CDR3, as DNA: TGCAGCGTCGAGGACAGAGAGACCCAGTACTTC. This sequence encodes CSVEDRETQYF.

The chain recombines TRBV29-1 with TRBJ2-1; 8 bases line up with TRBD2. Germline V gene lookup returns CDR1 SQVTM and CDR2 ANQGSEA. The CDR3 is 13 residues long. With V trimmed by 8 bases and J by 1 base, 4 bases remained unmatched. The CDR3 sequence: CSTGGPSYNEQFF. CDR3 nucleotide sequence: TGCAGCACGGGAGGGCCGTCCTACAATGAGCAGTTCTTC.

As concerns this clone: The junction departs from germline at one end; a sequencing error may be responsible. The chain is built from TRBV7-9 and TRBJ1-5, with 7 positions matching TRBD1. This CDR3 has 14 amino acids. The V gene's germline CDR1 is SEHNR and CDR2 FQNEAQ (reference sequence). DNA for the CDR3: TGTTCCAGCAGCTTCGGAGGGGGCGATCAGCCCCAGCATTTT. Translation gives CSSSFGGGDQPQHF.

The CDR3 DNA is TGCGCCAGCAGCATGGGGACAACACCCGGCGACGAGCAGTACTTC. The encoded protein is CASSMGTTPGDEQYF. The V gene is TRBV5-1, the J gene TRBJ2-7, with D perhaps matching TRBD1 (6 bases). CDR1 and CDR2 (germline): SGHRS, YFSETQ. Trimming cost V 4 bases and J 5 bases, with 19 bases left between them. The CDR3 sequence is 15 residues long.

The chain couples TRBV19 to TRBJ2-7; D gene uncertain. The germline CDR1 and CDR2 sequences are LNHDA and SQIVND (reference sequence). V lost 1 base to trimming and J lost 2 bases, with 9 bases between them. This CDR3 is 14 amino acids long. The CDR3 bases are TGTGCCAGTAGTATAGGCGGAACCACCTACGAGCAGTACTTC. Encoded protein: CASSIGGTTYEQYF.

The genes are TRBV10-1 and TRBJ1-1; 7 nucleotides agree with TRBD1. Germline lookup yields CDR1 WNHNN and CDR2 SYGVQD (reference sequence). CDR3 length: 13 amino acids. V was clipped by 6 bases and J by 0 bases; unmatched bases: 1. CDR3 region: CASRQGLNTEAFF. CDR3 bases: TGCGCCAGCAGACAGGGGCTGAACACTGAAGCTTTCTTT.

This clone occurred once. The V gene is TRBV5-4, the J gene TRBJ2-3; 11 nucleotides line up with TRBD2. This CDR3 is 16 amino acids long. The V gene's germline CDR1 is SGHNT and CDR2 YYREEE (reference sequence). V was pared by 4 bases and J by 3 bases, with 7 bases of the junction left unmatched. The CDR3 DNA follows: TGTGCCAGCAGCCTTCCTAGCGGGAGGTCGACAGATACGCAGTATTTT. This encodes CASSLPSGRSTDTQYF.